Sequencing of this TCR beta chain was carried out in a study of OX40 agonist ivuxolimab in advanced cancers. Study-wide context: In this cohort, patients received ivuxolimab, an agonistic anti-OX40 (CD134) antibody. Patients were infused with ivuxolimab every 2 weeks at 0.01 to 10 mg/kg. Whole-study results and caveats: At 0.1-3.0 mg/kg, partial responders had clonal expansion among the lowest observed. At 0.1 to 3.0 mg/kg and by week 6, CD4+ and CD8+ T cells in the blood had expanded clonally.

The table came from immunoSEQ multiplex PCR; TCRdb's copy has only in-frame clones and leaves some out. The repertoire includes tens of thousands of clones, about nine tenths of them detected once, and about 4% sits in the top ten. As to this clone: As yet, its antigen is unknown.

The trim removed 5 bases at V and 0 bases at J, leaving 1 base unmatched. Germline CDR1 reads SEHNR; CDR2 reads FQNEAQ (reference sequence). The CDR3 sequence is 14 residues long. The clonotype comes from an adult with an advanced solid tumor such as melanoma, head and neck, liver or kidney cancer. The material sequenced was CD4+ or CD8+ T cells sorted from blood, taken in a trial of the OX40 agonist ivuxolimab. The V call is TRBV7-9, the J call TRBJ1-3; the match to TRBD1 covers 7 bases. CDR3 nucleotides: TGTGCCAGCAGCCGACAGGGCTCTGGAAACACCATATATTTT. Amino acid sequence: CASSRQGSGNTIYF.